This T cell receptor beta chain was identified during a study of blood T cell repertoires in COVID-19. About the study: Some COVID-19 samples were acute and others convalescent; all came from the United States, Italy and Spain. Sources were T cells, B-cell-depleted T cells, or PBMCs; the material itself was cDNA or gDNA.

Authors' analysis steps: Reference gene primer amplification gave nucleated cell count estimates. TCRdb keeps only in-frame clones here, not all; method: immunoSEQ multiplex PCR. V and J calls and clone size are as listed in that table; D and trimming were resolved from the DNA. The sample lists about 15,000 clones, roughly nine tenths seen once, with roughly a third in the top ten. CDR1 KGHSH and CDR2 LQKENI come from the germline V gene. J was trimmed by 4 bases and V by 2 bases; bases with no gene match: 0. This CDR3 contains 13 residues. Seattle cases were enrolled at active infection and followed longitudinally. This clone was seen just once.

V usage is TRBV18 and J usage is TRBJ2-3, with 7 nucleotides matching TRBD2. The sample taken for sequencing was peripheral blood. This TCR came from an elderly woman with COVID-19, enrolled during active disease. CDR3 in DNA: TGTGCCAGCTCACCAGGGGGGGCAGATACGCAGTATTTT. Residues: CASSPGGADTQYF.